This is a list of T cell receptor beta chains from one sample in a study of T-cell memory formation after mild COVID-19. In TCRdb, the 5' RACE reads were re-called with MiXCR into one record per CDR3 protein. The sample carries 100,000 to 150,000 distinct CDR3 sequences, about 16% recorded once. The sequencing input was PBMCs or a T cell subset sorted from them (not recorded which). The source of these receptors is an adult woman who had mild COVID-19 (a few samples of this study predate the infection). Cell type and time point are not known. CDR3s include the opening cysteine and the closing phenylalanine or tryptophan. D genes are given only for firm matches. A clone size is listed for some rows: how often the clone was seen (once, few, many), or a class if it is expanded.

v_gene: TRBV7-9
j_gene: TRBJ1-5
len: 20
d_gene: .
abundance: .
CDR3aa: CASSSSNKTGTSYSNQPQHF
CDR3nt: TGTGCCAGCAGCTCGTCGAACAAGACAGGTACCTCCTATAGCAATCAGCCCCAGCATTTT

v_gene: TRBV4-1
j_gene: TRBJ2-7
len: 14
d_gene: .
abundance: few
CDR3aa: CASSTRVGAYEQYF
CDR3nt: TGCGCCAGCAGCACCCGCGTTGGGGCCTACGAGCAGTACTTC

v_gene: TRBV7-9
j_gene: TRBJ2-1
len: 14
d_gene: .
abundance: few
CDR3aa: CASAAVGGPNEQFF
CDR3nt: TGTGCCAGCGCTGCCGTCGGAGGACCGAATGAGCAGTTCTTC

v_gene: TRBV29-1
j_gene: TRBJ1-2
len: 14
d_gene: .
abundance: few
CDR3aa: CSVDKQWVADGYTF
CDR3nt: TGCAGCGTTGATAAACAGTGGGTAGCGGATGGCTACACCTTC

v_gene: TRBV9
j_gene: TRBJ2-2
len: 12
d_gene: .
abundance: .
CDR3aa: CASSGLTGELFF
CDR3nt: TGTGCCAGCAGCGGACTCACCGGGGAGCTGTTTTTT

v_gene: TRBV7-8
j_gene: TRBJ2-2
len: 15
d_gene: TRBD2
abundance: .
CDR3aa: CASSRGLDGAGELFF
CDR3nt: TGTGCCAGCAGCCGCGGACTAGATGGGGCCGGGGAGCTGTTTTTT

v_gene: TRBV18
j_gene: TRBJ2-1
len: 14
d_gene: TRBD1
abundance: few
CDR3aa: CASSPGTESNEQFF
CDR3nt: TGTGCCAGCTCACCCGGGACAGAGTCTAATGAGCAGTTCTTC

v_gene: TRBV11-2
j_gene: TRBJ1-1
len: 11
d_gene: .
abundance: few
CDR3aa: CASSQGPGAFF
CDR3nt: TGTGCCAGCAGCCAGGGCCCTGGGGCTTTCTTT

v_gene: TRBV12-3/TRBV12-4
j_gene: TRBJ2-2
len: 11
d_gene: .
abundance: .
CDR3aa: CASSLYRELFF
CDR3nt: TGTGCCAGCAGCCTCTATAGGGAGCTGTTTTTT

v_gene: TRBV2
j_gene: TRBJ2-5
len: 14
d_gene: TRBD2
abundance: .
CDR3aa: CASSLAGGRETQYF
CDR3nt: TGTGCCAGCAGTCTAGCGGGGGGCAGGGAGACCCAGTACTTC

v_gene: TRBV6-2/TRBV6-3
j_gene: TRBJ1-4
len: 15
d_gene: .
abundance: .
CDR3aa: CASSYPQTTNEKLFF
CDR3nt: TGTGCCAGCAGTTACCCCCAGACAACTAATGAAAAACTGTTTTTT

v_gene: TRBV3-1
j_gene: TRBJ2-4
len: 15
d_gene: .
abundance: few
CDR3aa: CASSRRRTAKNIQYF
CDR3nt: TGTGCCAGCAGCCGCCGGCGAACAGCCAAAAACATTCAGTACTTC

v_gene: TRBV12-3/TRBV12-4
j_gene: TRBJ1-2
len: 13
d_gene: .
abundance: .
CDR3aa: CASSLGESLRYTF
CDR3nt: TGTGCCAGCAGTTTGGGGGAATCTCTGCGGTACACCTTC

v_gene: TRBV20-1
j_gene: TRBJ2-7
len: 13
d_gene: .
abundance: .
CDR3aa: CSAWTADGGEQYF
CDR3nt: TGCAGTGCTTGGACAGCCGATGGGGGGGAGCAGTACTTC

v_gene: TRBV24-1
j_gene: TRBJ2-3
len: 12
d_gene: .
abundance: few
CDR3aa: CATSESTDTQYF
CDR3nt: TGTGCCACCAGTGAAAGCACAGATACGCAGTATTTT

v_gene: TRBV20-1
j_gene: TRBJ2-7
len: 14
d_gene: .
abundance: .
CDR3aa: CSARSLDSSYEQYF
CDR3nt: TGCAGTGCTAGATCTTTGGACAGCTCCTACGAGCAGTACTTC

v_gene: TRBV7-2
j_gene: TRBJ2-3
len: 16
d_gene: .
abundance: many
CDR3aa: CASSSGINPSTDTQYF
CDR3nt: TGTGCCAGCAGCTCCGGGATCAACCCTAGCACAGATACGCAGTATTTT

v_gene: TRBV7-6
j_gene: TRBJ1-3
len: 20
d_gene: .
abundance: few
CDR3aa: CASSLDPTGSTDRSGNTIYF
CDR3nt: TGTGCCAGCAGCTTAGATCCCACAGGATCTACGGACCGCTCTGGAAACACCATATATTTT

v_gene: TRBV2
j_gene: TRBJ2-5
len: 14
d_gene: .
abundance: .
CDR3aa: CASSDLDPRGTQYF
CDR3nt: TGTGCCAGCAGCGACCTGGACCCTCGTGGGACCCAGTACTTC

v_gene: TRBV12-3/TRBV12-4
j_gene: TRBJ2-5
len: 14
d_gene: .
abundance: few
CDR3aa: CASRPGAFQETQYF
CDR3nt: TGTGCCAGCAGGCCCGGGGCGTTCCAAGAGACCCAGTACTTC

v_gene: TRBV6-6
j_gene: TRBJ2-7
len: 15
d_gene: .
abundance: .
CDR3aa: CASSYSAGISYEQYF
CDR3nt: TGTGCCAGCAGTTACTCGGCGGGCATCTCCTACGAGCAGTACTTC

v_gene: TRBV3-1
j_gene: TRBJ2-6
len: 17
d_gene: TRBD1
abundance: few
CDR3aa: CASSLGQVASGANVLTF
CDR3nt: TGTGCCAGCAGCCTCGGACAGGTTGCCTCTGGGGCCAACGTCCTGACTTTC

v_gene: TRBV9
j_gene: TRBJ1-3
len: 11
d_gene: .
abundance: few
CDR3aa: CASSPGVTIYF
CDR3nt: TGTGCCAGCAGCCCCGGTGTCACCATATATTTT

v_gene: TRBV7-3
j_gene: TRBJ2-7
len: 14
d_gene: .
abundance: few
CDR3aa: CASSLPNISNEQYF
CDR3nt: TGTGCCAGCAGCTTACCCAATATAAGCAACGAGCAGTACTTC

v_gene: TRBV11-3
j_gene: TRBJ2-1
len: 16
d_gene: TRBD2
abundance: few
CDR3aa: CASSLRAGSSYNEQFF
CDR3nt: TGTGCCAGCAGCTTGCGAGCGGGGAGCTCCTACAATGAGCAGTTCTTC

v_gene: TRBV7-2
j_gene: TRBJ2-7
len: 14
d_gene: TRBD2
abundance: .
CDR3aa: CASSFNGGSYEQYF
CDR3nt: TGTGCCAGCAGCTTTAACGGGGGGTCCTACGAGCAGTACTTC